This T cell receptor (beta chain) was identified in a study of blood T cell repertoires in COVID-19. The repertoire was sequenced with immunoSEQ multiplex PCR; TCRdb's copy has only in-frame clones and lacks some. Among approximately 230,000 clones listed, around 88% were seen once. Sequencing was carried out using peripheral blood. This receptor was taken from a man older than 75 with acute or convalescent COVID-19.

The CDR3 nucleotides read TGTGCCAGCCCGGGACAGGAGAACACTGAAGCTTTCTTT. Protein product: CASPGQENTEAFF. The chain joins TRBV2 to TRBJ1-1; 8 bases fit TRBD1. This CDR3 contains 13 residues. Germline V CDR1 and CDR2: SNHLY, FYNNEI. V was clipped by 8 bases and J by 1 base; unmatched bases: 3.